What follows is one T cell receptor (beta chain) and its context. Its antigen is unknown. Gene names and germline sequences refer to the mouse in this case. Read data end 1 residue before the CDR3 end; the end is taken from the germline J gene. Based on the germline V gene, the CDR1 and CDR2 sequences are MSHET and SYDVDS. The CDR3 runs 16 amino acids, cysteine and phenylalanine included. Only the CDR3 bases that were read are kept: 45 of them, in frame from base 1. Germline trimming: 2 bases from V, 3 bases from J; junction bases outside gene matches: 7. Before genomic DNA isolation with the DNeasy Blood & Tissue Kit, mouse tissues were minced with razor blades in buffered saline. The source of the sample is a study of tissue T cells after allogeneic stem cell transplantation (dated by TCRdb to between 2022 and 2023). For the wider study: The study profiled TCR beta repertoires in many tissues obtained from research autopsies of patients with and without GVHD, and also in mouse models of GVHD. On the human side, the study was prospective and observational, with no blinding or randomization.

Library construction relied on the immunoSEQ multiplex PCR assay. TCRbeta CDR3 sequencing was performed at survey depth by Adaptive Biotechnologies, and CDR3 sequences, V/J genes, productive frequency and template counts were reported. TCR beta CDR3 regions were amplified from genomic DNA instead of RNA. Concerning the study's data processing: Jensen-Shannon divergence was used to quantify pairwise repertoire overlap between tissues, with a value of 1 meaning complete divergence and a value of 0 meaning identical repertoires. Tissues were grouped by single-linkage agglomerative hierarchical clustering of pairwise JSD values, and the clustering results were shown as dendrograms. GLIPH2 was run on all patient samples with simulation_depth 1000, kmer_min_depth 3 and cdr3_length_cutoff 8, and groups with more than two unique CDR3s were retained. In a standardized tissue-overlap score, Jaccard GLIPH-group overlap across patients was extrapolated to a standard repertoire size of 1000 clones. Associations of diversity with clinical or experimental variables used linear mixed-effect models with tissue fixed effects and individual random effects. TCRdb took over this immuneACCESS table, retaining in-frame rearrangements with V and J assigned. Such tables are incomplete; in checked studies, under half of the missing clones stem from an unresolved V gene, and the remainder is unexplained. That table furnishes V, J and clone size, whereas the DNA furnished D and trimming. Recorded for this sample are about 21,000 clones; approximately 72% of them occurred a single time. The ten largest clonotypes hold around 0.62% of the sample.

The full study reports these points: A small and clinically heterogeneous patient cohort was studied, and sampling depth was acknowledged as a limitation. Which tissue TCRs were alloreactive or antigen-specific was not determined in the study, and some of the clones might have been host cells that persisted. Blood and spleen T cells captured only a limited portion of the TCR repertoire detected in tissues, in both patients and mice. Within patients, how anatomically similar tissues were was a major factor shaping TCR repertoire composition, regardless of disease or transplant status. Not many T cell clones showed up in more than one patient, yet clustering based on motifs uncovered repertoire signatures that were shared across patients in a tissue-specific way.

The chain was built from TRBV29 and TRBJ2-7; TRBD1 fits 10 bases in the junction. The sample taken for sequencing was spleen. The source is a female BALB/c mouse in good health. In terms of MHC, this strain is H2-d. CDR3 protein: CASSLPQGQGNYEQYF. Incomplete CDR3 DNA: TGTGCTAGCAGTTTACCACAGGGACAGGGGAACTATGAACAGTAC.